This entry lists 23 T cell receptor beta chains sequenced from one sample in a study of cytomegalovirus exposure and HLA in healthy donors. Clones were sequenced by immunoSEQ multiplex PCR, and TCRdb holds only the in-frame ones, with some missing. The sample has 150,000 to 200,000 clones; approximately 80% are singletons. Sequencing was done on a sample of PBMCs. These receptors originate from a man aged 25 to 40 in good health and CMV-seropositive.

The chain recombines TRBV28 with TRBJ1-2; possible D gene TRBD1, 5 bases. The CDR3 loop spans 16 amino acids. Trimming took 5 bases from V and 2 from J, leaving 18 bases between them. Germline V gene lookup returns CDR1 MDHEN and CDR2 SYDVKM. The CDR3 here is CASSAPHRLPNYGYTF. CDR3 sequence (DNA): TGTGCCAGCAGTGCACCTCACAGGCTACCCAACTATGGCTACACCTTC.

The chain couples TRBV7-9 to TRBJ2-1; 9 bases map to TRBD2. The CDR3 loop spans 17 amino acids. V lost 2 bases and J lost 4; bases outside the gene matches: 9. Per the germline V gene, CDR1 is SEHNR and CDR2 is FQNEAQ (reference sequence). As DNA, the CDR3 is TGTGCCAGCAGCTTATTCGGTCTAGCGGGGAGTTACAATGAGCAGTTCTTC. Translating gives CASSLFGLAGSYNEQFF.

This clone was detected once. The V and J genes are TRBV18 and TRBJ2-2; a weak D match, TRBD1 (7 bases). V gave up 5 bases and J gave up 5 bases, with 15 bases separating them. The germline CDR1 and CDR2 sequences are KGHSH and LQKENI. This CDR3 has 15 amino acids. The CDR3 bases are TGTGCCAGCTCATTCGGCGGGACAGCTACCGGGGAGCTGTTTTTT. It translates to CASSFGGTATGELFF.

This chain joins TRBV5-4 and TRBJ2-7, with 9 bases fitting TRBD1. CDR1 is SGHNT, CDR2 YYREEE, per germline (reference sequence). This CDR3 is built from 14 residues. V lost 3 bases, J lost 4 bases, and 5 bases stayed unmatched. DNA of the CDR3: TGTGCCAGCAGCTCCCGGGACAGGGAGTACGAGCAGTACTTC. Its translation is CASSSRDREYEQYF.

This sequence joins TRBV11-2 and TRBJ1-5, with TRBD1 identical over 9 bases. The CDR3 has 17 residues. The germline gives CDR1 SGHAT, CDR2 FQNNGV. Unmatched junction bases numbered 8, after V lost 1 base and J lost 4 bases. This CDR3 reads CASSLGTGTGINQPQHF. The CDR3 region has the DNA TGTGCCAGCAGCTTAGGGACCGGGACAGGGATTAATCAGCCCCAGCATTTT.

V usage is TRBV5-1 and J usage is TRBJ1-3, with 9 positions matching TRBD1. This CDR3 contains 15 residues. The V segment lost 2 bases and the J segment 2 bases; nucleotides outside the gene matches: 2. In germline, CDR1 is SGHRS, CDR2 YFSETQ. This chain's CDR3 is CASSLQGAAGNTIYF. CDR3 coding DNA: TGCGCCAGCAGCTTACAGGGGGCGGCTGGAAACACCATATATTTT. The full variable domain, completed using reference TRBV5-1 and TRBJ1-3, is KAGVTQTPRYLIKTRGQQVTLSCSPISGHRSVSWYQQTPGQGLQFLFEYFSETQRNKGNFPGRFSGRQFSNSRSEMNVSTLELGDSALYLCASSLQGAAGNTIYFGEGSWLTVV.

The chain couples TRBV30 to TRBJ1-2; TRBD1 matches at 8 bases. V was clipped by 2 bases and J by 8 bases; unmatched bases: 7. The CDR3 sequence is 13 residues long. Germline lookup yields CDR1 GTSNPN and CDR2 SVGIG (reference sequence). CDR3 protein: CAWSRKQGDGYTF. In DNA form, the CDR3 reads TGTGCCTGGAGTCGTAAACAGGGGGACGGCTACACCTTC.

The rearrangement joins TRBV7-6 to TRBJ1-1, with D possibly matching TRBD1 (6 bases). V dropped 4 bases and J dropped 3 bases, with 15 bases sitting between them. The CDR3 runs to 15 residues. The germline gives CDR1 SGHVS, CDR2 FNYEAQ. This CDR3 reads CASSSSPRGDTEAFF. CDR3 bases: TGTGCCAGCAGCTCTTCCCCCAGGGGTGACACTGAAGCTTTCTTT.

The V gene is TRBV9, the J gene TRBJ2-3; a weak D match, TRBD2 (5 bases). The CDR3 totals 16 residues. In germline, CDR1 is SGDLS, CDR2 YYNGEE. Trimming pared 0 bases from V and 6 bases from J, leaving 17 bases between. CDR3 loop: CASSVDGDLFTDTQYF. For the CDR3, the DNA is TGTGCCAGCAGCGTAGACGGGGATCTGTTCACGGATACGCAGTATTTT.

V usage is TRBV7-3 and J usage is TRBJ2-2; 12 bases map to TRBD2. J gave up 1 base and V 5 bases, and 11 bases lay outside the gene matches. The CDR3 extends over 19 amino acids. CDR1 is SGHTA and CDR2 is FQGTGA in the germline V gene. In DNA, the CDR3 is TGTGCCAGCAGCGGCAGTACTAGCGGGGGGATTAAGAACACCGGGGAGCTGTTTTTT. Translated, it gives CASSGSTSGGIKNTGELFF.

This chain connects TRBV2 to TRBJ2-5; D is possibly TRBD2 (5 bases). CDR3 size: 15 residues. Trimming removed 2 bases at V and 5 bases at J, with 15 bases between. Germline assignment: CDR1 SNHLY and CDR2 FYNNEI. In DNA form, the CDR3 reads TGTGCCAGCAGTGAATTGGTACCCCCGGGGGAGACCCAGTACTTC. Protein: CASSELVPPGETQYF.

This chain connects TRBV5-1 to TRBJ1-3; D unclear. Germline V gene sequence: CDR1 SGHRS, CDR2 YFSETQ. This CDR3 comprises 14 residues. V gave up 1 base and J gave up 0 bases, with 5 bases separating them. The CDR3 sequence is CASSLQDSGNTIYF. CDR3 nucleotide sequence: TGCGCCAGCAGCTTGCAGGACTCTGGAAACACCATATATTTT.

In the case of this clone: The identical CDR3 is also encoded by other nucleotide sequences in the sample. The chain employs TRBV7-9 and TRBJ2-7; the D gene is possibly TRBD1 (6 bases). V lost 1 base, J lost 2 bases, and 9 bases lay in between. The CDR3 totals 14 residues. The germline V gene has CDR1 SEHNR and CDR2 FQNEAQ (reference sequence). Here the CDR3 reads CASSLGGPTYEQYF. CDR3 in DNA: TGTGCCAGCAGCTTAGGGGGGCCAACCTACGAGCAGTACTTC.

V usage is TRBV4-3 and J usage is TRBJ1-1; D remains ambiguous. The CDR3 loop spans 15 amino acids. Germline assignment: CDR1 LGHNA and CDR2 YSLEER. V dropped 0 bases and J dropped 2 bases, with 10 bases sitting between them. The CDR3 DNA sequence: TGCGCCAGCAGCCAAGACCCGGGTAGCAACACTGAAGCTTTCTTT. This sequence encodes CASSQDPGSNTEAFF.

The chain carries TRBV12-5 and TRBJ2-1, with D possibly being TRBD2 (6 bases). V was shortened by 3 bases and J by 0 bases, with 15 bases between the two germline ends. Germline V gene lookup returns CDR1 LGHNT and CDR2 FRNRAP. This CDR3 spans 17 amino acids. CDR3 region: CASGFSTDGSSYNEQFF. CDR3 nucleotide sequence: TGTGCTAGTGGTTTTTCCACCGACGGGAGCTCCTACAATGAGCAGTTCTTC.

This clone was counted only a few times. One end of the junction does not line up with germline, which may come from a read error. V is TRBV7-7 and J is TRBJ2-7; 8 nucleotides match TRBD1. The germline V gene has CDR1 SSHAT and CDR2 FNYEAQ (reference sequence). This CDR3 is 13 amino acids long. CDR3 nucleotides: TGTGCTAGCAGCTTAGCAGGGGGCGACGAGCAGTACTTC. Amino acid sequence: CASSLAGGDEQYF.

The rearrangement links TRBV9 to TRBJ2-3, with D perhaps matching TRBD2 (5 bases). Trimming pared 0 bases from V and 6 bases from J, leaving 14 bases between. CDR3 length: 15 residues. The germline CDR1 and CDR2 sequences are SGDLS and YYNGEE. CDR3 DNA sequence: TGTGCCAGCAGCGTAGGGGGAGACACCCCCGATACGCAGTATTTT. Its protein product is CASSVGGDTPDTQYF.

Only one count was recorded for this clone. The chain carries TRBV19 and TRBJ2-7; TRBD1 agrees at 8 bases. The CDR3 loop spans 14 amino acids. Trimming took 5 bases from V and 2 from J; bases not matched to a gene: 5. Germline assignment: CDR1 LNHDA and CDR2 SQIVND (reference sequence). The DNA for the CDR3 is TGTGCCAGTAGTCCGGGGACAGGAACCTACGAGCAGTACTTC. It is translated as CASSPGTGTYEQYF.

J is TRBJ2-1 and V is TRBV5-1; the match to TRBD2 covers 9 bases. The junction had 2 bases not matched to a gene; V was cut back by 4 bases and J by 0 bases. The CDR3 loop spans 15 amino acids. CDR1 and CDR2 from the germline V gene are SGHRS and YFSETQ. The DNA of the CDR3 is TGCGCCAGCAGCGCGGGGGGGAGCTCCTACAATGAGCAGTTCTTC. It codes for CASSAGGSSYNEQFF.

This clone has a single count. J is TRBJ1-1 and V is TRBV2, with TRBD1 matching 8 bases. With V trimmed by 1 base and J by 4 bases, 5 bases remained unmatched. From germline, CDR1 is SNHLY and CDR2 FYNNEI. CDR3 length: 15 residues. This CDR3 reads CASSEVGQGSTEAFF. The CDR3 DNA follows: TGTGCCAGCAGTGAAGTAGGACAGGGTAGCACTGAAGCTTTCTTT.

This clone was observed a few times. The V and J genes are TRBV7-3 and TRBJ2-3; D is perhaps TRBD1 (5 bases). Germline V gene lookup returns CDR1 SGHTA and CDR2 FQGTGA. CDR3 length equals 12 residues. Trimming left V 9 bases short and J 5 bases short, with 12 bases between. CDR3 residues: CASGYRGDTQYF. In DNA, the CDR3 is TGTGCCAGTGGTTATAGGGGAGATACGCAGTATTTT.

The gene calls are TRBV9 and TRBJ1-2; the match to TRBD1 covers 9 bases. Germline-derived CDR1 and CDR2 are SGDLS and YYNGEE. V was clipped by 3 bases and J by 6 bases; unmatched bases: 9. This CDR3 spans 15 amino acids. Written as DNA, the CDR3 is TGTGCCAGCAGCGATTACAGGGGGCAGCGAGATGGCTACACCTTC. Translating gives CASSDYRGQRDGYTF.

This clone was counted a few times. The rearrangement links TRBV11-2 to TRBJ1-6; TRBD1 matches 8 bases. Germline V gene lookup returns CDR1 SGHAT and CDR2 FQNNGV. This CDR3 has 15 residues. V was pared by 5 bases and J by 8 bases, with 8 bases of the junction left unmatched. The CDR3 protein is CASSPRQGLDSPLHF. CDR3 bases: TGTGCCAGCAGCCCCCGACAGGGGCTCGATTCACCCCTCCACTTT. Full variable domain (missing parts from reference TRBV11-2 and TRBJ1-6): EAGVAQSPRYKIIEKRQSVAFWCNPISGHATLYWYQQILGQGPKLLIQFQNNGVVDDSQLPKDRFSAERLKGVDSTLKIQPAKLEDSAVYLCASSPRQGLDSPLHFGNGTRLTVT.